The clone carrying this TCR beta chain was recorded many times. Unique molecular identifiers were incorporated into the prepared TCRbeta library. Each CDR3 protein is one row after TCRdb ran MiXCR on the PCR reads. The data contain approximately 590,000 distinct CDR3 sequences, roughly 10% of them singletons. This CDR3 region has 14 residues. The V gene end was trimmed by 5 bases and the J gene end by 2 bases; junction bases not matched to a gene: 2. Germline V CDR1 and CDR2: SQVTM, ANQGSEA. The data stem from a study of T-cell reconstitution after alpha-beta-depleted transplantation in children. This chain joins TRBV29-1 and TRBJ2-3; 12 bases line up with TRBD1. This clonotype originated in a human donor who donated a stem cell graft to a child with acute myeloid leukemia. The sample in question was PBMCs from the stem cell graft donor, obtained from the stem cell graft. CDR3 coding DNA: TGCAGCGTTCGGGACAGGGGGCCCACAGATACGCAGTATTTT. Residues: CSVRDRGPTDTQYF.